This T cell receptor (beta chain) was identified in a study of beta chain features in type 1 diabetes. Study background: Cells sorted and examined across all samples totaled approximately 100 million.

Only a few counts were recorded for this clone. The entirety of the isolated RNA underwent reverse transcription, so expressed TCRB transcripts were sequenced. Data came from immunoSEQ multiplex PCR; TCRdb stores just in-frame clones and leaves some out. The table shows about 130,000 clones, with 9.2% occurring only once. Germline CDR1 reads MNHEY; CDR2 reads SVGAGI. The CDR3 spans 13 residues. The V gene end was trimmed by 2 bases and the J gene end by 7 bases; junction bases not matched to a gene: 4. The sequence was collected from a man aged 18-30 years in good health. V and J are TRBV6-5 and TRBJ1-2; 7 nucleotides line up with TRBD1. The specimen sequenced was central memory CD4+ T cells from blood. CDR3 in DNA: TGTGCCAGCAGTTACCCAGGGGGAGGTGGCTACACCTTC. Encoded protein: CASSYPGGGGYTF.